This TCR beta chain was recorded in a study of human T cells and chemical hapten exposure. Specified time point: healthy volunteer bleed at 6 weeks. Total RNA was extracted from unfractionated whole blood. The CDR3 runs to 15 residues. From germline, CDR1 is LGHNA and CDR2 YNFKEQ. The V gene lost 4 bases and the J gene lost 5 bases, with 17 bases spanning the gap. From the RACE reads, TCRdb called clonotypes with MiXCR, one entry per CDR3 protein. In the table there are 65,000 to 95,000 distinct CDR3 sequences, around 9.4% of which are singletons. This clonotype was seen ten or more times. The V call is TRBV4-2, the J call TRBJ2-5; D not resolved. Sequenced input: whole blood. This receptor was taken from a female donor in good health. Some clones in this sample may be carry-over from other donors' samples. The DNA for the CDR3 is TGTGCCAGCAGCCCGGACGTAATAGGTATCGAGACCCAGTACTTC. This sequence encodes CASSPDVIGIETQYF.